Listed below are T cell receptor beta chains from one sample, sequenced in a study of vaccination effects on CD4 cells after COVID-19. The data were produced by immunoSEQ multiplex PCR, yet TCRdb's version contains in-frame clones alone and is incomplete. The sample includes about 58,000 clones, around 80% seen only once; the top ten take around 3.3%. For these receptors, no antigen is known. The sequencing used CD4+ T cells from PBMCs cultured without peptide, collected before COVID-19 vaccination. Every receptor here comes from a human donor who received a COVID-19 vaccine. Each CDR3 is given with its conserved first and last residue. Each record gives: clone size, D gene, J gene, V gene, CDR3 length, CDR3 DNA, CDR3 protein. The D gene is left open where the match is weak. Not every row has a clone size; where given, it reads once, few, many or a size class.

>.|TRBD1|TRBJ1-6|TRBV7-9|15
TGTGCCAGCAGCCAAGGACAGGGTCAGAATTCACCCCTCCACTTT
CASSQGQGQNSPLHF
>few|TRBD2|TRBJ2-2|TRBV9|18
TGTGCCAGCAGCGCCGTTATCGCGGGGGGGATAAACACCGGGGAGCTGTTTTTT
CASSAVIAGGINTGELFF
>.|.|TRBJ2-4|TRBV15|14
TGTGCCACCAGCAGAGATCTCGCCAAAAACATTCAGTACTTC
CATSRDLAKNIQYF
>.|TRBD1|TRBJ2-5|TRBV24-1|15
TGTGCCACCAGTGACCCGGGACAGGGGTTGCAGACCCAGTACTTC
CATSDPGQGLQTQYF
>.|TRBD1|TRBJ1-1|TRBV27|14
TGTGCCAGCAGGATTGGGACAGCGAACACTGAAGCTTTCTTT
CASRIGTANTEAFF
>.|TRBD2|TRBJ2-3|TRBV7-2|16
TGTGCCAGCAGCTTAGGCTCGGGCGGGGGGGGAGATACGCAGTATTTT
CASSLGSGGGGDTQYF
>.|.|TRBJ2-3|TRBV30|14
TGTGCCTGGAACGCACAGCCAAGCACAGATACGCAGTATTTT
CAWNAQPSTDTQYF
>.|TRBD1|TRBJ1-6|TRBV3-1/TRBV3-2|15
TGTGCCAGCAGCCACAGGGACAGAGATAATTCACCCCTCCACTTT
CASSHRDRDNSPLHF
>.|.|TRBJ1-1|TRBV3-1/TRBV3-2|12
TGTGCCAGCAGCCAAACGACGGAGAGGGCTTTCTTT
CASSQTTERAFF
>.|.|TRBJ1-2|TRBV4-3|16
TGCGCCAGCAGCCAAACTAAAAGACTGGCCTCCTATGGCTACACCTTC
CASSQTKRLASYGYTF
>.|TRBD1|TRBJ2-5|TRBV5-1|17
TGCGCCAGCAGCCGCTCTGTGTCAGGGGGCTTTAAAGAGACCCAGTACTTC
CASSRSVSGGFKETQYF
>.|.|TRBJ2-1|TRBV27|16
TGTGCCAGCAGTTTATATACGGGGGAATCCTACAATGAGCAGTTCTTC
CASSLYTGESYNEQFF
>.|TRBD1|TRBJ1-6|TRBV30|14
TGTGCCTGGAGTGTACAGGGGGCGAATTCACCCCTCCACTTT
CAWSVQGANSPLHF
>once|.|TRBJ1-5|TRBV19|15
TGTGCCAGTAGTACCCAGGGAATGAACAATCAGCCCCAGCATTTT
CASSTQGMNNQPQHF
>once|TRBD2|TRBJ2-1|TRBV2|15
TGTGCCAGCAGTGCTACTAGCGGGGGGGTCAATGAGCAGTTCTTC
CASSATSGGVNEQFF
>.|TRBD1|TRBJ2-1|TRBV10-3|14
TGTGCCACTTATTCCGGGACAGCTAACAATGAGCAGTTCTTC
CATYSGTANNEQFF
>.|.|TRBJ2-2|TRBV28|11
TGTGCCAGTAGGGGGACCGGGGAGCTGTTTTTT
CASRGTGELFF
>.|TRBD1|TRBJ2-2|TRBV18|16
TGTGCCAGCTCTCGACTGACAGGGGGCCTCACCGGGGAGCTGTTTTTT
CASSRLTGGLTGELFF
>.|.|TRBJ2-1|TRBV30|13
TGTGCCTGGACCTGGCGGACCTACAATGAGCAGTTCTTC
CAWTWRTYNEQFF
>.|TRBD1|TRBJ2-2|TRBV29-1|14
TGCAGCGGGCGGGGACAGGGGAACACCGGGGAGCTGTTTTTT
CSGRGQGNTGELFF
>.|TRBD2|TRBJ2-3|TRBV9|15
TGTGCCAGCAGCGTCGCTAGCGGGGACACAGATACGCAGTATTTT
CASSVASGDTDTQYF
>.|.|TRBJ1-2|TRBV19|13
TGTGCCAGTAGCCAGGGGAGGGAAGGTGGCTACACCTTC
CASSQGREGGYTF
>.|TRBD1|TRBJ2-2|TRBV5-1|16
TGCGCCAGCAGCCACAGGACAGGGGTGGTTACCGGGGAGCTGTTTTTT
CASSHRTGVVTGELFF
>.|.|TRBJ2-1|TRBV5-1|13
TGCGCCAGCAGCTCGACTCACAACAATGAGCAGTTCTTC
CASSSTHNNEQFF
>.|TRBD1|TRBJ1-2|TRBV13|15
TGTGCCAGCAGAACCGTACAGGGGTCTAACTATGGCTACACCTTC
CASRTVQGSNYGYTF
>.|.|TRBJ1-4|TRBV7-2|13
TGTGCCAGCAGGGACAATAGAAATGAAAAACTGTTTTTT
CASRDNRNEKLFF